This is a list of T cell receptor beta chains from one sample in a study of PD-1 blockade in mismatch repair-deficient tumors. Sequencing was performed with immunoSEQ multiplex PCR; in TCRdb, only in-frame clones are kept and a portion is missing. The table shows 38,000 or so clones, with about 85% occurring only once. The sample in question was peripheral blood, obtained around 75 weeks after starting pembrolizumab. The receptors come from an adult with mismatch repair-deficient cancer. Each CDR3 is given with its conserved first and last residue. The D gene is left open where the match is weak. Not all rows give a size; the values are once, few, many and, for expanded clones, a class.

size,V,J,D,DNA,CDR3
.,TRBV7-3,TRBJ2-6,.,TGTGCCAGCAGCTCCGGGGCGGCAAGCTCTGGGGCCAACGTCCTGACTTTC,CASSSGAASSGANVLTF
.,TRBV7-6,TRBJ2-5,TRBD2,TGTGCCAGCAGCTTAGCTCCGGCTAGCGGGGGGGAGACCCAGTACTTC,CASSLAPASGGETQYF
.,TRBV9,TRBJ2-1,.,TGTGCCAGCAGCATAGGGAGTGAGCAGTTCTTC,CASSIGSEQFF
.,TRBV9,TRBJ1-5,.,TGTGCCAGCAGTGGGATGGGGTCCAATCAGCCCCAGCATTTT,CASSGMGSNQPQHF
medium-sized,TRBV18,TRBJ1-2,.,TGTGCCAGCTCACCACCGCGAGGGCTTAACTATGGCTACACCTTC,CASSPPRGLNYGYTF
.,TRBV4-1,TRBJ2-7,.,TGCGCCAGCAGCCAAGATACCAGAGTTGCCTACGAGCAGTACTTC,CASSQDTRVAYEQYF
once,TRBV13,TRBJ1-4,.,TGTGCCAGCAGCTTATCGTCGAGAAATGAAAAACTGTTTTTT,CASSLSSRNEKLFF
.,TRBV5-6,TRBJ1-5,.,TGTGCCAGCAGCTTGATGGGATATTCGAATCAGCCCCAGCATTTT,CASSLMGYSNQPQHF
.,TRBV27,TRBJ2-1,.,TGTGCCAGCGCCGCAGTCGCTTACAATGAGCAGTTCTTC,CASAAVAYNEQFF
.,TRBV27,TRBJ1-1,TRBD1,TGTGCCAGCAGCCGTGACAGGGGACTGAACACTGAAGCTTTCTTT,CASSRDRGLNTEAFF
.,TRBV6-6,TRBJ2-7,TRBD1,TGTGCCAGCAACCCCAGACAGGGGAGTGCCTACGAGCAGTACTTC,CASNPRQGSAYEQYF
few,TRBV7-9,TRBJ1-2,.,TGTGCCAGCAGCTTGGGGGGTAGGAACTATGGCTACACCTTC,CASSLGGRNYGYTF
.,TRBV4-3,TRBJ1-2,.,TGCGCCAGCAGCCAAGTCCTCGCAGGGTTTGAGGGCTACACCTTC,CASSQVLAGFEGYTF
once,TRBV7-3,TRBJ2-2,.,TGTGCCAGCAGCCTACTGGCCGGACCAGAGGAGCTGTTTTTT,CASSLLAGPEELFF
.,TRBV4-1,TRBJ2-1,.,TGCGCCAGCAGCCCAGCCCCCTACAATGAGCAGTTCTTC,CASSPAPYNEQFF
.,TRBV5-1,TRBJ2-5,.,TGCGCCAGCAGCTTGGTACAGGGCGGAGAGACCCAGTACTTC,CASSLVQGGETQYF
.,TRBV6-5,TRBJ2-2,TRBD2,TGTGCCAGCCCCTCGGGAGGGGCACCGCACCGGGAGCTGTTTTTT,CASPSGGAPHRELFF
.,TRBV25-1,TRBJ2-3,TRBD1,TGTGCCAGCAGTGCACCCCGGACAGGGCCTAGCACAGATACGCAGTATTTT,CASSAPRTGPSTDTQYF
.,TRBV10-3,TRBJ2-2,.,TGTGCCATCAGTGAAGGGTGGGGGACGCGAAACACCGGGGAGCTGTTTTTT,CAISEGWGTRNTGELFF
.,TRBV7-9,TRBJ2-1,TRBD2,TGTGCCAGCAGCTTACGACTAGCGGGGGCTCTAGGGGCCTACAATGAGCAGTTCTTC,CASSLRLAGALGAYNEQFF
few,TRBV7-2,TRBJ2-7,TRBD1,TGTGCCAGCAGCGGGCAGGGGGCGGTTAACGAGCAGTACTTC,CASSGQGAVNEQYF
.,TRBV6-1,TRBJ1-1,.,TGTGCCAGCAGTGAAGGGGCCCGCACTGAAGCTTTCTTT,CASSEGARTEAFF
.,TRBV5-1,TRBJ2-7,.,TGCGCCAGCAGCTTGAAGGAGGGGCGCGGGTACGAGCAGTACTTC,CASSLKEGRGYEQYF
.,TRBV7-2,TRBJ2-1,TRBD2,TGTGCCAGCAGCCGTAGCGGGAGGGCTCACAATGAGCAGTTCTTC,CASSRSGRAHNEQFF
.,TRBV5-6,TRBJ2-2,TRBD1,TGTGCCAGCAGATTCCGGGACAGGGGGGGCACCGGGGAGCTGTTTTTT,CASRFRDRGGTGELFF
.,TRBV4-3,TRBJ2-2,TRBD1,TGCGCCAGCAGCCTGGAGCAGGGGGCGCCAGGAGAGCTGTTTTTT,CASSLEQGAPGELFF
.,TRBV15,TRBJ2-5,.,TGTGCCACCAGCAGAGCCCGAGTGGGGACCCAGTACTTC,CATSRARVGTQYF
.,TRBV7-9,TRBJ1-4,.,TGTGCCAGCTCAAACCAGGGGAGTAATGAAAAACTGTTTTTT,CASSNQGSNEKLFF
.,TRBV4-1,TRBJ2-3,.,TGCGCCAGCAGGGTAGAGACGGTGAGACTAACAGATACGCAGTATTTT,CASRVETVRLTDTQYF
.,TRBV15,TRBJ1-2,.,TGTGCCACCAGCAGATTCGATGGCTACACCTTC,CATSRFDGYTF
.,TRBV19,TRBJ2-5,.,TGTGCCACCACTAGGCAAGAGACCCAGTACTTC,CATTRQETQYF
.,TRBV13,TRBJ2-1,.,TGTGCCAGCAGCTTAGAACAGGGGGGGAACAATGAGCAGTTCTTC,CASSLEQGGNNEQFF
.,TRBV30,TRBJ2-3,.,TGTGCCTGGAGTCTCGACTTTAGGAGGGCCGCAGATACGCAGTATTTT,CAWSLDFRRAADTQYF
.,TRBV7-3,TRBJ2-3,.,TGTGCCAGCAGCCGACCGGGGTCTGCAGATACGCAGTATTTT,CASSRPGSADTQYF
.,TRBV7-3,TRBJ2-1,TRBD2,TGTGCCAGCAGCGCCGTGGCGGGAGGGAGGGGTGAGCAGTTCTTC,CASSAVAGGRGEQFF
.,TRBV19,TRBJ2-5,TRBD1,TGTGCCGGACACAGGGGCCAAGAGACCCAGTACTTC,CAGHRGQETQYF